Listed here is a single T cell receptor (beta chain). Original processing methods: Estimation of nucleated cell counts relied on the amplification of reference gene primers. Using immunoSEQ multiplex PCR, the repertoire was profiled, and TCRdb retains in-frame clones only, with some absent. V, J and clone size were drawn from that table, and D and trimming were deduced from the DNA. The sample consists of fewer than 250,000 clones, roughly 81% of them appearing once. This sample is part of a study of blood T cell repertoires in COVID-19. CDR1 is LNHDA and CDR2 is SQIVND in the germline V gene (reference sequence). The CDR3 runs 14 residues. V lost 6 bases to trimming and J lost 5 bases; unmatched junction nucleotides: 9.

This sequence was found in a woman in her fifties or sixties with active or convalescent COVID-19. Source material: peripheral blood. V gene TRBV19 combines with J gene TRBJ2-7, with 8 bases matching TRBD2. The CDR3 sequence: CASRRGGGENEQYF. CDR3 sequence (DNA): TGTGCCAGTAGACGGGGGGGAGGTGAGAACGAGCAGTACTTC.